This TCR beta chain stems from a study of vaccination effects on CD4 cells after COVID-19. Study details: A few convalescent patients were sampled both early and late post-vaccination. Post-vaccine sampling occurred a median 72 days after the second dose.

The assay was immunoSEQ multiplex PCR, and TCRdb's table has in-frame clones only and misses some. This table holds around 44,000 clones, 76% found once. Upon completion of around 9 days in culture, CD4+ T cells were isolated. Convalescent patients had PCR-confirmed SARS-CoV-2 infection between March and December 2020. Vaccination of participants consisted of two doses of either the BNT162b2 or mRNA-1273 vaccine. For this clone: The antigen is not known.

Findings of the study overall: Clones of infection and vaccine origin contracted markedly late after vaccination. There were few convalescent patients in the study and no early post-infection timepoints.

V gave up 0 bases and J gave up 3 bases, with 7 bases separating them. This CDR3 contains 14 residues. Germline loops: CDR1 MNHEY, CDR2 SMNVEV (reference sequence). The origin of this receptor is a human donor who had a prior SARS-CoV-2 infection. Sequenced material: CD4+ T cells from PBMCs cultured without peptide, taken after COVID-19 vaccination. The V call is TRBV27, the J call TRBJ2-3; D is uncertain. The CDR3 spells CASSLSVGTDTQYF. CDR3 coding DNA: TGTGCCAGCAGTTTATCGGTGGGAACAGATACGCAGTATTTT.